The sequence of this T cell receptor (beta chain) was determined in a study of blood T cell repertoires in COVID-19. The overall study: Acute and convalescent COVID-19 samples came from the United States, Italy and Spain. T cells, B-cell-depleted T cells, or PBMCs supplied cDNA or gDNA.

CDR1 and CDR2 (germline): SGHRS, YFSETQ. Unmatched junction bases numbered 5, after V lost 4 bases and J lost 2 bases. This CDR3 is 14 amino acids long. Authors' data handling: Nucleated cell number was recorded as an estimate derived from reference gene primer amplification. Sequencing was performed with immunoSEQ multiplex PCR; in TCRdb, only in-frame clones are kept and a portion is missing. The V and J calls and the clone size are those of that table, but D and trimming were determined from the DNA. Of roughly 290,000 clones in the sample, about 85% were seen once. Sequenced sample: peripheral blood. V and J are TRBV5-1 and TRBJ1-2; 7 bases line up with TRBD1. The sequence was collected from a woman aged 45-60 years with active or convalescent COVID-19. The CDR3 here is CASSDGTVNYGYTF. The CDR3 DNA reads TGCGCCAGCAGCGACGGGACAGTCAACTATGGCTACACCTTC.